This T cell receptor beta chain appears in the sequencing data of a study of low-dose radiotherapy and immunotherapy resistance in tumors. At the level of the study: Patients of Cohort 1 had 0.5 Gy fractions every 2 weeks, which summed to 6.5 Gy. On an every-two-weeks schedule, patients received intravenous nivolumab 240 mg, along with ipilimumab 1 mg/kg every six weeks. The drug cyclophosphamide was given into a vein at 200 mg/m2 every two weeks, one day before radiation and immunotherapy.

Sample time point: before trial treatment. The treatment that donors received included nivolumab, ipilimumab, aspirin, low-dose cyclophosphamide and low-dose radiotherapy. This CDR3 has 16 amino acids. Germline V lookup: CDR1 DFQATT, CDR2 SNEGSKA (reference sequence). The J segment lost 3 bases and the V segment lost 2 bases, leaving 7 bases of the junction unmatched. At least ten counts were recorded for this clonotype. cDNA synthesis used a TRAV/TRBV-specific primer set for both chains. The TCRs were subjected to amplification over approximately 19 PCR cycles employing a constant-region primer in conjunction with a V-primer adapter. TCRdb re-derived calls from the reads in MiXCR, one entry per CDR3 protein. The repertoire holds 75,000 to 95,000 distinct CDR3 sequences, with around 9.2% as singletons.

The clonotype comes from a male donor with prostate cancer. The genes are TRBV20-1 and TRBJ2-2, with 9 positions matching TRBD2. Sequenced material: PBMCs, taken before treatment. CDR3 nucleotide sequence: TGCAGTGCTAGAAAGGCGGGAGGGCGGGACACCGGGGAGCTGTTTTTT. Translated: CSARKAGGRDTGELFF.